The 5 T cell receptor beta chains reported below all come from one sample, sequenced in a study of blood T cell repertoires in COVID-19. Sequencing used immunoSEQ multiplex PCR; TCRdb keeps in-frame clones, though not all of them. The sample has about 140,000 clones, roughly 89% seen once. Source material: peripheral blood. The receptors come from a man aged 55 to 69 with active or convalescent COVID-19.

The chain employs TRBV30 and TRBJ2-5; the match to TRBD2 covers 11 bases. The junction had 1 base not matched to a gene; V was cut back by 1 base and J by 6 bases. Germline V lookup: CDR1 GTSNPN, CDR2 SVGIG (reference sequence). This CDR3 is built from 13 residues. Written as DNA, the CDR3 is TGTGCCTGGAGTGGACTAGCGGGGCAGACCCAGTACTTC. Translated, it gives CAWSGLAGQTQYF.

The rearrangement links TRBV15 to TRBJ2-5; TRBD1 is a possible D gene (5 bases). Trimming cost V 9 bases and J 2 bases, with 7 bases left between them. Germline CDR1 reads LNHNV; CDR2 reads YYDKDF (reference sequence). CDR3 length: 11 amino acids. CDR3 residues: CATRQQETQYF. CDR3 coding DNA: TGTGCCACGCGACAGCAAGAGACCCAGTACTTC.

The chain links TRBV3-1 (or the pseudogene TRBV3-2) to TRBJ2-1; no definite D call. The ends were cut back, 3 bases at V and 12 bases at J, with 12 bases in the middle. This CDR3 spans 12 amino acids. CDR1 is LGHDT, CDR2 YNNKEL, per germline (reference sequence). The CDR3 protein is CASSHTTVGQFF. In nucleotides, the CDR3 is TGTGCCAGCAGCCATACGACTGTAGGGCAGTTCTTC.

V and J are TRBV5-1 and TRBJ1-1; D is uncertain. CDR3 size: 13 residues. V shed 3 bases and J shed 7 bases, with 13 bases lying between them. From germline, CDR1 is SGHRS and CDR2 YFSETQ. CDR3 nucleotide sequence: TGCGCCAGCAGCTCTTCGACCGGGAATGAAGCTTTCTTT. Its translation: CASSSSTGNEAFF.

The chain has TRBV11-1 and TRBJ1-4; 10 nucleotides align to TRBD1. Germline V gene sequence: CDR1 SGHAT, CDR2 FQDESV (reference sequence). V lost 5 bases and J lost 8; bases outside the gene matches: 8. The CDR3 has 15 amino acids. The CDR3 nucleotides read TGTGCCAGCAGCACAACTGGGACAGGGGACGAAAAACTGTTTTTT. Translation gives CASSTTGTGDEKLFF.